One sample yielded the 30 T cell receptor beta chains listed below, sequenced in a study of Graves' ophthalmopathy and Graves' hyperthyroidism. Researchers took RNA transcripts and amplified TCR beta CDR3 regions from them. Investigators did first-round RT-PCR with HTBI primers, then second-round multiplex PCR. One entry per CDR3 protein results from TCRdb running MiXCR on the multiplex PCR reads. The repertoire holds about 160,000 distinct CDR3 sequences, with 30% to 45% as singletons. Input material: peripheral blood. These receptor sequences come from a man aged 25 to 40 with Graves' ophthalmopathy.

The rearrangement links TRBV4-1 to TRBJ1-6; D uncertain. CDR3 length: 15 amino acids. The V and J ends lost 3 bases and 2 bases respectively, with 8 bases between them. Germline CDR1 MGHRA, CDR2 YSYEKL. The CDR3 DNA follows: TGCGCCAGCAGCCAGAAGGGAACCTATAATTCACCCCTCCACTTT. Encoded protein: CASSQKGTYNSPLHF.

This clonotype was recorded at least ten times. This chain uses TRBV20-1 with TRBJ2-7, with D tentatively TRBD1 (5 bases). Germline loops: CDR1 DFQATT, CDR2 SNEGSKA (reference sequence). V lost 6 bases, J lost 5 bases, and 20 bases lay in between. There are 14 residues in the CDR3. CDR3 DNA: TGCAGTGCCATACCAGGGCCGACCCGCGACGAGCAGTACTTC. It translates to CSAIPGPTRDEQYF.

By its share, this clonotype is medium-sized (0.01 to 0.1%). The genes are TRBV5-6 and TRBJ2-7; D is possibly TRBD1 (6 bases). Germline CDR1 and CDR2: SGHDT and YYEEEE. There are 14 residues in the CDR3. Trimming left V 1 base short and J 4 bases short, with 12 bases between. CDR3 sequence reads: CASSLTGSIYEQYF. CDR3 sequence (DNA): TGTGCCAGCAGCTTGACAGGGTCTATATACGAGCAGTACTTC.

The chain employs TRBV7-2 and TRBJ2-5, with a possible D match to TRBD1 (5 bases). From germline, CDR1 is SGHTA and CDR2 FQGNSA. Trimming stripped 4 bases from V and 3 bases from J, with 12 bases between. This CDR3 spans 14 amino acids. The CDR3 reads CASSWTGHEETQYF. DNA for the CDR3: TGTGCCAGCAGCTGGACCGGACATGAAGAGACCCAGTACTTC.

The table lists this clonotype with many counts. The V call is TRBV6-1, the J call TRBJ1-5; a possible D gene is TRBD1 (5 bases). The CDR3 has 14 residues. Germline CDR1 MNHNS, CDR2 SASEGT. With 4 bases removed from V and 3 bases from J, the gap between germline ends came to 10 bases. CDR3 protein: CASSGPTDNQPQHF. DNA of the CDR3: TGTGCCAGCAGTGGGCCGACAGACAATCAGCCCCAGCATTTT.

CDR3 residues: CAAFRTATNYGYTF. The CDR3 DNA is TGTGCCGCCTTTAGGACAGCGACTAACTATGGCTACACCTTC. The V and J genes are TRBV6-2 or TRBV6-3 and TRBJ1-2, with D perhaps matching TRBD1 (6 bases). This CDR3 has 14 residues. Trimming cost V 11 bases and J 0 bases, with 16 bases left between them. Germline lookup yields CDR1 MNHEY and CDR2 SVGEGT.

This clonotype was recorded at least ten times. This chain connects TRBV9 to TRBJ2-7; TRBD2 is a possible D gene (5 bases). Germline V lookup: CDR1 SGDLS, CDR2 YYNGEE. The CDR3 is 15 amino acids. Trimming cost V 0 bases and J 2 bases, with 12 bases left between them. CDR3 sequence (DNA): TGTGCCAGCAGCGTAGGGGCTAGCCCAACCTACGAGCAGTACTTC. Its protein product is CASSVGASPTYEQYF.

In its sample, this clonotype was seen many times. The V gene is TRBV5-1, the J gene TRBJ1-1, with D tentatively TRBD1 (6 bases). V gave up 0 bases and J gave up 10 bases, with 16 bases separating them. Germline loops: CDR1 SGHRS, CDR2 YFSETQ. The CDR3 spans 14 residues. CDR3 in amino acids: CASSLVQGASGAFF. The CDR3 DNA reads as TGCGCCAGCAGCTTGGTACAGGGCGCCAGTGGAGCTTTCTTT.

Many counts were recorded for this clonotype. The chain employs TRBV5-1 and TRBJ1-5; 7 nucleotides match TRBD1. The junction had 2 bases not matched to a gene; V was cut back by 4 bases and J by 4 bases. Germline V gene sequence: CDR1 SGHRS, CDR2 YFSETQ. The CDR3 has 13 amino acids. The CDR3 DNA reads as TGCGCCAGCAGCCTGACAGGGAATCAGCCCCAGCATTTT. Protein: CASSLTGNQPQHF.

This clonotype was detected ten times or more. The CDR3 region is CASSEFAGELFF. CDR3 nucleotides: TGTGCCAGCAGTGAATTCGCCGGGGAGCTGTTTTTT. V and J are TRBV25-1 and TRBJ2-2; D is unclear. The V gene lost 1 base and the J gene lost 6 bases, with 3 bases spanning the gap. This CDR3 has 12 residues. Per the germline V gene, CDR1 is MGHDK and CDR2 is SYGVNS.

The chain has TRBV12-3 or TRBV12-4 and TRBJ1-1; no definite D call. The germline V and J ends were trimmed by 7 bases and 2 bases, with 17 bases remaining between them. CDR3 length: 15 residues. CDR3 in amino acids: CASTDRYVVNTEAFF. The CDR3 coding sequence is TGTGCCAGCACGGACCGGTACGTCGTAAACACTGAAGCTTTCTTT.

This clonotype was seen ten or more times. The rearrangement links TRBV20-1 to TRBJ1-2; D is uncertain. V was clipped by 6 bases and J by 7 bases, with 15 bases between them. Looked up from germline, CDR1 is DFQATT and CDR2 is SNEGSKA (reference sequence). This CDR3 is built from 12 residues. This CDR3 is CSASGLGGGYTF. In nucleotides, the CDR3 is TGCAGTGCCAGTGGTTTGGGAGGTGGCTACACCTTC.

This clonotype has at least ten counts. The chain has TRBV28 and TRBJ2-7, with D unresolved. The CDR3 sequence is 12 residues long. The ends were cut back, 7 bases at V and 9 bases at J, with 16 bases in the middle. From germline, CDR1 is MDHEN and CDR2 SYDVKM. CDR3 in DNA: TGTGCCAGCACCCAATCCCGTGGGTGGCAGTACTTC. Translated, it gives CASTQSRGWQYF.

This clonotype was recorded at least ten times. In DNA form, the CDR3 reads TGTGCCAGCAGCTTAATCTCCGGACTAGCATTACGGAACGAGCAGTACTTC. Residues: CASSLISGLALRNEQYF. The V and J genes are TRBV11-2 and TRBJ2-7; 8 bases agree with TRBD2. Trimming took 2 bases from V and 5 from J; bases not matched to a gene: 14. This CDR3 has 17 residues. CDR1 and CDR2 from the germline V gene are SGHAT and FQNNGV.

The rearrangement links TRBV30 to TRBJ2-5; possibly TRBD2 for D (5 bases). The CDR3 contains 12 residues. Deletions cut 3 bases from V and 4 bases from J, with 9 bases between. From germline, CDR1 is GTSNPN and CDR2 SVGIG (reference sequence). CDR3 sequence: CAWSPAGETQYF. CDR3 nucleotides: TGTGCCTGGAGCCCCGCGGGAGAGACCCAGTACTTC. Together with reference TRBV30 and TRBJ2-5, the CDR3 gives the full variable domain: SQTIHQWPATLVQPVGSPLSLECTVEGTSNPNLYWYRQAAGRGLQLLFYSVGIGQISSEVPQNLSASRPQDRQFILSSKKLLLSDSGFYLCAWSPAGETQYFGPGTRLLVL.

The table lists this clonotype with many counts. This sequence joins TRBV6-5 and TRBJ1-1; no reliable D call. The V and J ends lost 2 bases and 0 bases respectively, with 13 bases between them. Germline V gives CDR1 MNHEY, CDR2 SVGAGI. This CDR3 comprises 16 residues. The CDR3 region is CASSYSSDTVNTEAFF. CDR3 nucleotides: TGTGCCAGCAGTTACAGCTCGGATACAGTGAACACTGAAGCTTTCTTT.

The V call is TRBV27, the J call TRBJ2-3, with 10 bases that match TRBD2. Germline loops: CDR1 MNHEY, CDR2 SMNVEV (reference sequence). J was trimmed by 3 bases and V by 5 bases; bases with no gene match: 8. The CDR3 is made up of 16 amino acids. DNA of the CDR3: TGTGCCAGCAGTCCACCGGGACTAGCGTTAACAGATACGCAGTATTTT. The encoded protein is CASSPPGLALTDTQYF.

This clonotype was recorded many times. CDR3 sequence: CASSGSWEFNEQYF. The CDR3 region has the DNA TGTGCCAGCAGCGGGTCGTGGGAGTTCAACGAGCAGTACTTC. The chain joins TRBV11-1 to TRBJ2-7; the D gene is possibly TRBD2 (5 bases). The V gene lost 5 bases and the J gene lost 5 bases, with 16 bases spanning the gap. Germline-derived CDR1 and CDR2 are SGHAT and FQDESV (reference sequence). The CDR3 totals 14 residues. The variable domain in full, completed from reference TRBV11-1 and TRBJ2-7, reads EAEVAQSPRYKITEKSQAVAFWCDPISGHATLYWYRQILGQGPELLVQFQDESVVDDSQLPKDRFSAERLKGVDSTLKIQPAELGDSAMYLCASSGSWEFNEQYFGPGTRLTVT.

This clonotype was recorded many times. This chain connects TRBV6-2 or TRBV6-3 to TRBJ2-7, with TRBD1 matching 7 bases. Losses at the gene ends were 6 bases for V and 3 bases for J; bases not matched to a gene: 8. The CDR3 totals 14 residues. The germline CDR1 and CDR2 sequences are MNHEY and SVGEGT. The CDR3 reads CASSQPGQSYEQYF. DNA of the CDR3: TGTGCCAGCAGCCAACCGGGACAGAGCTACGAGCAGTACTTC.

This clonotype came up many times. The chain is built from TRBV11-2 and TRBJ2-2; 7 positions agree with TRBD2. This CDR3 comprises 17 residues. V lost 3 bases and J lost 6; bases outside the gene matches: 13. The germline V gene has CDR1 SGHAT and CDR2 FQNNGV. CDR3 loop: CASSFLAGVVSAGELFF. As DNA, the CDR3 is TGTGCCAGCAGCTTTTTGGCGGGAGTAGTGTCGGCCGGGGAGCTGTTTTTT.

The V call is TRBV29-1, the J call TRBJ1-1; D gene ambiguous. The germline CDR1 and CDR2 sequences are SQVTM and ANQGSEA. This CDR3 comprises 13 residues. The V end lost 4 bases, the J end lost 5 bases, and 14 bases lay between the germline ends. CDR3 loop: CSVVFSYGTEAFF. The CDR3 coding sequence is TGCAGCGTTGTGTTCAGCTACGGGACTGAAGCTTTCTTT. The full variable domain, in which reference TRBV29-1 and TRBJ1-1 provide the parts outside the CDR3, is SAVISQKPSRDICQRGTSLTIQCQVDSQVTMMFWYRQQPGQSLTLIATANQGSEATYESGFVIDKFPISRPNLTFSTLTVSNMSPEDSSIYLCSVVFSYGTEAFFGQGTRLTVV.

This clonotype was observed many times. J is TRBJ2-5 and V is TRBV29-1; 10 positions match TRBD1. Losses at the gene ends were 7 bases for V and 3 bases for J; bases not matched to a gene: 11. This CDR3 spans 15 amino acids. Germline assignment: CDR1 SQVTM and CDR2 ANQGSEA. The DNA for the CDR3 is TGCAGCGCCCGCAGCCAAGGGACAGGGGAAGAGACCCAGTACTTC. It specifies CSARSQGTGEETQYF.

The chain carries TRBV12-3 or TRBV12-4 and TRBJ1-2, with D tentatively TRBD1 (5 bases). The CDR3 length is 14 residues. Trimming took off 5 bases at V and 5 bases at J, with 15 bases between the two ends. The CDR3: CASSKIGTDYGYTF. DNA for the CDR3: TGTGCCAGCAGTAAAATCGGGACTGATTATGGCTACACCTTC.

This clonotype was seen repeatedly, ten times or more. This rearrangement joins TRBV28 to TRBJ2-2, with D tentatively TRBD2 (5 bases). Germline CDR1 and CDR2: MDHEN and SYDVKM. There are 16 residues in the CDR3. The V end was cut by 3 bases, the J end by 0 bases, with 11 bases between. The CDR3 protein is CASSLAGVPNTGELFF. The CDR3 DNA is TGTGCCAGCAGTTTGGCCGGGGTCCCGAACACCGGGGAGCTGTTTTTT. The complete variable domain, with remaining parts taken from reference TRBV28 and TRBJ2-2, reads DVKVTQSSRYLVKRTGEKVFLECVQDMDHENMFWYRQDPGLGLRLIYFSYDVKMKEKGDIPEGYSVSREKKERFSLILESASTNQTSMYLCASSLAGVPNTGELFFGEGSRLTVL.

The V call is TRBV12-3 or TRBV12-4, the J call TRBJ1-1; D unresolved. The CDR3 has 13 residues. Trimming left V 3 bases short and J 2 bases short, with 7 bases between. The DNA of the CDR3 is TGTGCCAGCAGTTTCGGGTTCAACACTGAAGCTTTCTTT. Amino acid sequence: CASSFGFNTEAFF.

Only a few counts were recorded for this clonotype. The rearrangement links TRBV28 to TRBJ1-5; the D gene is possibly TRBD1 (6 bases). The ends were cut back, 8 bases at V and 6 bases at J, with 17 bases in the middle. The length of the CDR3 is 14 residues. Germline V gives CDR1 MDHEN, CDR2 SYDVKM. The CDR3 spells CASSKDRVSQPQHF. The CDR3 bases are TGTGCCAGCTCTAAGGACAGAGTCAGTCAGCCCCAGCATTTT.

Here the CDR3 DNA reads TGCAGCGTGCGGGTTGCAGGATCCGAGCAGTACTTC. Translation: CSVRVAGSEQYF. J is TRBJ2-7 and V is TRBV29-1; tentatively, D is TRBD2 (5 bases). Trimming shortened V by 6 bases and J by 6 bases, and 15 bases separated the two germline ends. CDR3 length: 12 residues. Germline CDR1 SQVTM, CDR2 ANQGSEA.

In this sample, this clonotype turned up many times. The chain joins TRBV7-3 to TRBJ2-5, with D possibly being TRBD1 or TRBD2 (6 bases each). Trimming left V 0 bases short and J 7 bases short, with 9 bases between. The CDR3 is 13 residues long. In germline, CDR1 is SGHTA, CDR2 FQGTGA. The CDR3 here is CASSLTGGGTQYF. The CDR3 DNA is TGTGCCAGCAGCTTAACCGGAGGGGGGACCCAGTACTTC.

The J gene is TRBJ1-1, the V gene TRBV6-1, with D possibly being TRBD1 (6 bases). V lost 5 bases and J lost 3, with 10 bases in between. The germline gives CDR1 MNHNS, CDR2 SASEGT. The CDR3 extends over 13 amino acids. In DNA form, the CDR3 reads TGTGCCAGCAGTAAACCAGGGGACACTGAAGCTTTCTTT. Translation: CASSKPGDTEAFF.

This chain uses TRBV6-1 with TRBJ1-1, with D maybe TRBD1 (5 bases). Germline CDR1 is MNHNS and CDR2 is SASEGT. The length of the CDR3 is 15 residues. V dropped 5 bases and J dropped 3 bases, with 16 bases sitting between them. As DNA, the CDR3 is TGTGCCAGCAGTCGCACAATTATGGGGGACACTGAAGCTTTCTTT. It is translated as CASSRTIMGDTEAFF.